This T cell receptor (beta chain) was captured in a study of shared clonotypes between healthy human individuals. CDR1 and CDR2 from the germline V gene are SGDLS and YYNGEE. This CDR3 comprises 15 residues. V lost 4 bases, J lost 5 bases, and 18 bases lay in between. Data came from immunoSEQ multiplex PCR; TCRdb stores just in-frame clones and leaves some out. The table lists some 530,000 clones, 60% to 80% of them singletons. The specimen was PBMCs. The chain couples TRBV9 to TRBJ2-5; D assignment may be TRBD1 or TRBD2 (6 bases each). This receptor was taken from a woman aged 40 to 55 in good health. Some clones in this sample may be carry-over from other donors' samples. The DNA for the CDR3 is TGTGCCAGCAGCACAGGGACTCGCTCGGGGGAGACCCAGTACTTC. It codes for CASSTGTRSGETQYF.